The 6 T cell receptor beta chains listed next were all sequenced from one sample in a study of blood T cell repertoires in COVID-19. Produced via immunoSEQ multiplex PCR; TCRdb's table is partial and in-frame only. The data show fewer than 200,000 clones, approximately 90% seen once. Sequencing was done on a sample of peripheral blood. The receptors originated from a man aged 18-30 years who had recovered from COVID-19.

The chain is built from TRBV2 and TRBJ1-5, with 10 bases aligning to TRBD1. Germline values: CDR1 SNHLY, CDR2 FYNNEI. J gave up 4 bases and V 5 bases, and 5 bases lay outside the gene matches. This CDR3 is 15 amino acids long. CDR3 nucleotide sequence: TGTGCCAGCAGTCCCTCGGGACAGGGGAATCAGCCCCAGCATTTT. Protein sequence: CASSPSGQGNQPQHF.

V usage is TRBV5-6 and J usage is TRBJ2-2; D uncertain. V lost 0 bases and J 5 bases, leaving 8 bases between the germline ends. The CDR3 runs to 14 residues. Germline assignment: CDR1 SGHDT and CDR2 YYEEEE. CDR3 nucleotides: TGTGCCAGCAGCTTGGGACTCGTAACCGGGGAGCTGTTTTTT. It encodes CASSLGLVTGELFF.

The rearrangement joins TRBV6-5 to TRBJ1-3; D is unclear. The CDR3 totals 13 residues. Between the trimmed V and J ends, which lost 7 bases and 4 bases, there was a span of 11 bases. The germline V gene encodes CDR1 MNHEY and CDR2 SVGAGI. CDR3 in DNA: TGTGCCAGCAAAGACATGGCAGGAAACACCATATATTTT. Its translation: CASKDMAGNTIYF.

This clone has just a few counts. The rearrangement joins TRBV19 to TRBJ1-5; D unresolved. Trimming shortened V by 2 bases and J by 4 bases, and 12 bases separated the two germline ends. The length of the CDR3 is 15 residues. Germline lookup yields CDR1 LNHDA and CDR2 SQIVND (reference sequence). Written as DNA, the CDR3 is TGTGCCAGTAGTATAACCGGGAGGTCGAATCAGCCCCAGCATTTT. Its protein is CASSITGRSNQPQHF.

The V call is TRBV5-1, the J call TRBJ2-7; TRBD1 matches 8 bases. The CDR3 sequence is 15 residues long. J gave up 2 bases and V 4 bases, and 8 bases lay outside the gene matches. Germline loops: CDR1 SGHRS, CDR2 YFSETQ. This CDR3 reads CASSPRTGPTYEQYF. Here the CDR3 DNA reads TGCGCCAGCAGCCCTCGGACAGGGCCAACCTACGAGCAGTACTTC.

This chain joins TRBV19 and TRBJ2-2; 9 bases are shared with TRBD1. With 9 bases clipped from V and 5 bases from J, the junction kept 7 bases outside the gene matches. In germline, CDR1 is LNHDA, CDR2 SQIVND (reference sequence). The CDR3 has 14 residues. CDR3 sequence: CARPGTGSTGELFF. The DNA of the CDR3 is TGTGCCAGGCCCGGGACAGGGTCAACCGGGGAGCTGTTTTTT.